This TCR beta chain appears in the sequencing data of a study of T cell changes during pregnancy in multiple sclerosis. Assay used: immunoSEQ multiplex PCR; TCRdb lists only in-frame clones, some missing. The table has about 34,000 clones, 70% to 90% seen once. The CDR3 length is 15 residues. Trimming pared 7 bases from V and 6 bases from J, leaving 20 bases between. Looked up from germline, CDR1 is LGHNT and CDR2 is FRNRAP. Source: CD8+ T cells from peripheral blood mononuclear cells, taken in the third trimester of pregnancy. The TCR comes from a female donor with multiple sclerosis, enrolled in a pregnancy study. This chain connects TRBV12-5 to TRBJ2-3; D is possibly TRBD1 (6 bases). CDR3 sequence: CASAIPGTPVDTQYF. CDR3 coding DNA: TGTGCTAGTGCCATACCGGGGACACCGGTTGATACGCAGTATTTT.